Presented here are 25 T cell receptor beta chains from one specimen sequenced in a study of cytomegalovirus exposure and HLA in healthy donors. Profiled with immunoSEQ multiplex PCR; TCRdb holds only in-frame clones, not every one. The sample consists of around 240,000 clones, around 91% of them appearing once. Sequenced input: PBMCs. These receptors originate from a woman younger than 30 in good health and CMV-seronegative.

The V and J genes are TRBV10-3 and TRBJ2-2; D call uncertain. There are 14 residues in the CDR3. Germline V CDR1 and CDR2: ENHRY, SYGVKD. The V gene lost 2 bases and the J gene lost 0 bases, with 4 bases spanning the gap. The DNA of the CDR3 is TGTGCCATCAGTGAGACAGCGAACACCGGGGAGCTGTTTTTT. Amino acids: CAISETANTGELFF.

The CDR3 is CASSVHDGYTF. As DNA, the CDR3 is TGTGCCAGCAGTGTTCATGATGGCTACACCTTC. The chain couples TRBV2 to TRBJ1-2; D is unclear. V gave up 4 bases and J gave up 6 bases, with 6 bases separating them. CDR1 and CDR2 from the germline V gene are SNHLY and FYNNEI. This CDR3 contains 11 residues.

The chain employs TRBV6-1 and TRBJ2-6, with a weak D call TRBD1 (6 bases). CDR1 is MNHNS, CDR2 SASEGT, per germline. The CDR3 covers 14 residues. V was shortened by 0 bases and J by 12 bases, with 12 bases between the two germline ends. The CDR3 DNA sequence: TGTGCCAGCAGTGAAGCGCAAGGACAGTCCGTCCTGACTTTC. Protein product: CASSEAQGQSVLTF.

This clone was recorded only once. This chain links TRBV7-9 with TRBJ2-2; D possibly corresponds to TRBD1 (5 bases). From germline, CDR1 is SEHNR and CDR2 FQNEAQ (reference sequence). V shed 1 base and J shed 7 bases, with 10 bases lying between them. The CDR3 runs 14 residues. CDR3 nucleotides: TGTGCCAGCAGCTTAGACACGGACATCGGGGAGCTGTTTTTT. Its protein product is CASSLDTDIGELFF. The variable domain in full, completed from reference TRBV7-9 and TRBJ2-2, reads DTGVSQNPRHKITKRGQNVTFRCDPISEHNRLYWYRQTLGQGPEFLTYFQNEAQLEKSRLLSDRFSAERPKGSFSTLEIQRTEQGDSAMYLCASSLDTDIGELFFGEGSRLTVL.

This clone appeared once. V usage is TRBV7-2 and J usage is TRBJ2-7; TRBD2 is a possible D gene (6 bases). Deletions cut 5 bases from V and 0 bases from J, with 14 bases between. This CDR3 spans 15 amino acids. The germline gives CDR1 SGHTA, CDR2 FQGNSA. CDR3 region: CASSKYGTSSYEQYF. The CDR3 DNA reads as TGTGCCAGCAGCAAATACGGGACTTCCTCCTACGAGCAGTACTTC.

Written as DNA, the CDR3 is TGTGCCAGCAGCTTGACAGGGGGCGGTTGGGAAAAACTGTTTTTT. It is translated as CASSLTGGGWEKLFF. This sequence joins TRBV13 and TRBJ1-4; 10 nucleotides agree with TRBD1. In germline, CDR1 is PRHDT, CDR2 FYEKMQ (reference sequence). The junction had 6 bases not matched to a gene; V was cut back by 3 bases and J by 8 bases. The CDR3 totals 15 residues.

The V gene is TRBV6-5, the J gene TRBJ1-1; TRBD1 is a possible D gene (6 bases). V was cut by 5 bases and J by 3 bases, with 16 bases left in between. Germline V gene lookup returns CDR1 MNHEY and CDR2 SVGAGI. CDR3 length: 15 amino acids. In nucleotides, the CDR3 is TGTGCCAGCAGTGTCTCCGGGACAAGTTACACTGAAGCTTTCTTT. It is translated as CASSVSGTSYTEAFF.

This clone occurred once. CDR3 bases: TGTGCCAGCAGTTTATGGGGGAGGGCTAACACTGAAGCTTTCTTT. Its translation: CASSLWGRANTEAFF. The chain is built from TRBV28 and TRBJ1-1; D remains unclear. V lost 0 bases and J lost 2, with 10 bases in between. The CDR3 runs 15 residues. Germline CDR1 MDHEN, CDR2 SYDVKM.

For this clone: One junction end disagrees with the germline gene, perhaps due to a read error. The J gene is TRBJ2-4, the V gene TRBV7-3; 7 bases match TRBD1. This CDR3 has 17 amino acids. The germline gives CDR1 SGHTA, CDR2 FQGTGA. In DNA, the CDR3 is TGTGCCAGCAGTTTAAGGGACAGCCCTTTAGCCAAAAACATTCAGTACTTC. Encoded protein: CASSLRDSPLAKNIQYF.

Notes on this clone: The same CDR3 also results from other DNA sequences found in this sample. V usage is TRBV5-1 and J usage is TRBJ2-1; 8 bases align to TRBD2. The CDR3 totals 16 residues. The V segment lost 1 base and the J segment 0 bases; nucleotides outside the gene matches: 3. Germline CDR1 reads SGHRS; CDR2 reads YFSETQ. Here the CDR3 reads CASSLIAGSSYNEQFF. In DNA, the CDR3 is TGCGCCAGCAGCTTGATAGCGGGAAGCTCCTACAATGAGCAGTTCTTC. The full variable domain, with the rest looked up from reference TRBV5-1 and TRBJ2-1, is KAGVTQTPRYLIKTRGQQVTLSCSPISGHRSVSWYQQTPGQGLQFLFEYFSETQRNKGNFPGRFSGRQFSNSRSEMNVSTLELGDSALYLCASSLIAGSSYNEQFFGPGTRLTVL.

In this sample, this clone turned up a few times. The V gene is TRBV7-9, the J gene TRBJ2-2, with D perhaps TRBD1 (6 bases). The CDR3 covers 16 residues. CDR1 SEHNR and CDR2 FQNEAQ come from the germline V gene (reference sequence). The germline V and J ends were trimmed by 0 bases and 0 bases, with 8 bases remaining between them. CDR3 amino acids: CASSLARTANTGELFF. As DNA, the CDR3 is TGTGCCAGCAGCTTAGCTCGGACAGCGAACACCGGGGAGCTGTTTTTT.

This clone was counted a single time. The CDR3 loop reads CASVQRGASTDTQYF. The CDR3 nucleotides read TGCGCCAGCGTCCAGCGGGGGGCTAGCACAGATACGCAGTATTTT. The chain couples TRBV5-1 to TRBJ2-3, with 9 bases aligning to TRBD2. This CDR3 has 15 residues. V shed 7 bases, J shed 0 bases, and the junction held 6 bases outside the gene matches. From germline, CDR1 is SGHRS and CDR2 YFSETQ.

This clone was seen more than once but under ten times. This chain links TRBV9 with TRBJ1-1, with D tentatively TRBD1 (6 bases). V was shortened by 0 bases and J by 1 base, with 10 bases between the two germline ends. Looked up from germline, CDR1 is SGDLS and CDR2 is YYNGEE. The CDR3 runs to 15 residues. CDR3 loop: CASSVGTGKNTEAFF. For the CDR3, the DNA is TGTGCCAGCAGCGTAGGTACAGGGAAGAACACTGAAGCTTTCTTT.

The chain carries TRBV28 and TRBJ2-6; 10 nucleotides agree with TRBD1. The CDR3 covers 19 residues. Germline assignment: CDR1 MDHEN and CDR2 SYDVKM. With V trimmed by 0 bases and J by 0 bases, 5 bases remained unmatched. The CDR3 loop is CASSLWGQGSLSGANVLTF. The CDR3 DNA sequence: TGTGCCAGCAGTTTATGGGGACAGGGGTCTCTCTCTGGGGCCAACGTCCTGACTTTC.

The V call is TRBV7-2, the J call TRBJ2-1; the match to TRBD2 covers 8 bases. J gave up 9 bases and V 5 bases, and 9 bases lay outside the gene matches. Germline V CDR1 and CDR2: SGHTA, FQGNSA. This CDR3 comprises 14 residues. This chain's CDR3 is CASSLSGDASEQFF. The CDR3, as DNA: TGTGCCAGCAGCCTTAGCGGGGACGCTAGTGAGCAGTTCTTC. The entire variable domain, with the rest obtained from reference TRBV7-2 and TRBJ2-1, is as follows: GAGVSQSPSNKVTEKGKDVELRCDPISGHTALYWYRQSLGQGLEFLIYFQGNSAPDKSGLPSDRFSAERTGGSVSTLTIQRTQQEDSAVYLCASSLSGDASEQFFGPGTRLTVL.

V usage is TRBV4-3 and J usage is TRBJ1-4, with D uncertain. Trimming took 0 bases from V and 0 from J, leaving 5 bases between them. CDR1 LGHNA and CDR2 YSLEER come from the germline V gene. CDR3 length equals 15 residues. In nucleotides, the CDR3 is TGCGCCAGCAGCCAAGATCGTGCAACTAATGAAAAACTGTTTTTT. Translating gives CASSQDRATNEKLFF.

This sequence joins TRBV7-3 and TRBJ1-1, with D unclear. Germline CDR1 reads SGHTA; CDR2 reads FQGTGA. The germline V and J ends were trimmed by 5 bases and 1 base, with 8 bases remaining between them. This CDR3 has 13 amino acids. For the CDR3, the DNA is TGTGCCAGCAGCACGGGAGAGAACACTGAAGCTTTCTTT. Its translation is CASSTGENTEAFF. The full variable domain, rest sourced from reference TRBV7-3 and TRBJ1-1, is GAGVSQTPSNKVTEKGKYVELRCDPISGHTALYWYRQSLGQGPEFLIYFQGTGAADDSGLPNDRFFAVRPEGSVSTLKIQRTERGDSAVYLCASSTGENTEAFFGQGTRLTVV.

The CDR3 DNA sequence: TGCGCCAGCAGCAACCGGGACAGGGTATATGAGCAGTTCTTC. Amino acids: CASSNRDRVYEQFF. The rearrangement links TRBV5-1 to TRBJ2-1, with 9 positions matching TRBD1. CDR3 size: 14 residues. With V trimmed by 4 bases and J by 8 bases, 7 bases remained unmatched. CDR1 and CDR2 from the germline V gene are SGHRS and YFSETQ.

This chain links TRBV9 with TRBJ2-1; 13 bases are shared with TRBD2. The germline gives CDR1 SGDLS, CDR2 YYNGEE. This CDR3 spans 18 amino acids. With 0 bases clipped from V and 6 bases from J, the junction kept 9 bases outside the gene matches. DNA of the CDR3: TGTGCCAGCAGCGTAGGCGGTATTGGGACTAGCGGGGCCAATGAGCAGTTCTTC. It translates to CASSVGGIGTSGANEQFF.

The CDR3 loop is CASSLEVVAGGELFF. Written as DNA, the CDR3 is TGTGCCAGCAGCTTAGAGGTAGTGGCAGGCGGGGAGCTGTTTTTT. This chain links TRBV7-9 with TRBJ2-2; D ambiguous. This CDR3 is 15 amino acids long. Trimming removed 1 base at V and 7 bases at J, with 13 bases between. The germline gives CDR1 SEHNR, CDR2 FQNEAQ (reference sequence). The variable domain in full, completed from reference TRBV7-9 and TRBJ2-2, reads DTGVSQNPRHKITKRGQNVTFRCDPISEHNRLYWYRQTLGQGPEFLTYFQNEAQLEKSRLLSDRFSAERPKGSFSTLEIQRTEQGDSAMYLCASSLEVVAGGELFFGEGSRLTVL.

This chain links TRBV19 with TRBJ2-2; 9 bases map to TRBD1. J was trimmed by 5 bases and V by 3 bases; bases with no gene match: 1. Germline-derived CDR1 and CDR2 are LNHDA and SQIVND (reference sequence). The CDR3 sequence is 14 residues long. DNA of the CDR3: TGTGCCAGTAGTATTGACAGGGGGACCGGGGAGCTGTTTTTT. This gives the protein CASSIDRGTGELFF.

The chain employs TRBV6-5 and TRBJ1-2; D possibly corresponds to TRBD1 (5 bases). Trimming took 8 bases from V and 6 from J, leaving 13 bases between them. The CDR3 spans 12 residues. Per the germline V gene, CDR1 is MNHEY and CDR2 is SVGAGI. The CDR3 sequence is CASSGGGHGYTF. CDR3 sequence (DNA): TGTGCCAGCTCGGGCGGGGGACATGGCTACACCTTC.

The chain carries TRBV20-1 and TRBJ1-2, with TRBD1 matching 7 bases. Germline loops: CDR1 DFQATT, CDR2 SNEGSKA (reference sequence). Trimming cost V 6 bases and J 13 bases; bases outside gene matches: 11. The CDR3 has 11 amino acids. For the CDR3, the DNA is TGCAGTGCGGATTCGACAGGGATTGTCACCTTC. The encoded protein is CSADSTGIVTF.

The CDR3 region is CASSGGRRNEKLFF. The CDR3 DNA is TGTGCCAGCAGTGGTGGCCGCCGTAATGAAAAACTGTTTTTT. The rearrangement joins TRBV2 to TRBJ1-4; D is undetermined. V gave up 4 bases and J gave up 4 bases, with 10 bases separating them. Germline CDR1 reads SNHLY; CDR2 reads FYNNEI. The CDR3 sequence is 14 residues long.

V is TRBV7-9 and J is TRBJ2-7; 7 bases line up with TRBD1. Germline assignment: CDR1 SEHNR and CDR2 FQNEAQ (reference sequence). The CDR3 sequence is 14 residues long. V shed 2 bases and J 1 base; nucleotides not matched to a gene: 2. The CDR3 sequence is CASSLSQGSYEQYF. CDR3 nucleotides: TGTGCCAGCAGCTTATCACAGGGGTCCTACGAGCAGTACTTC. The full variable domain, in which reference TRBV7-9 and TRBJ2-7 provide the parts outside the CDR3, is DTGVSQNPRHKITKRGQNVTFRCDPISEHNRLYWYRQTLGQGPEFLTYFQNEAQLEKSRLLSDRFSAERPKGSFSTLEIQRTEQGDSAMYLCASSLSQGSYEQYFGPGTRLTVT.